This T cell receptor beta chain was identified in a study of cytomegalovirus exposure and HLA in healthy donors. Findings and caveats of the study: Some TCR beta chains (164 of them) were listed as cytomegalovirus-associated.

This cohort consisted of healthy bone marrow donors. The PCR used 60 Vbeta and 13 Jbeta primers. TCRdb's table, derived via immunoSEQ multiplex PCR, lists solely in-frame clones and lacks some. This table has around 130,000 clones, under 70% appearing once. J lost 4 bases, V lost 8 bases, and 13 bases had no gene match. There are 17 residues in the CDR3. Germline V gives CDR1 MDHEN, CDR2 SYDVKM. This clone was counted a few times. Antigen specificity is unknown. Sequenced input: PBMCs. The gene calls are TRBV28 and TRBJ2-6; 8 bases fit TRBD2. The receptor's source is a woman aged 55-75 years in good health and CMV-seronegative. This CDR3 is CASGSVGRALGANVLTF. CDR3 nucleotide sequence: TGTGCCAGCGGGAGTGTCGGGAGGGCCTTGGGGGCCAACGTCCTGACTTTC.